This T cell receptor (beta chain) was sequenced in a study of Graves' ophthalmopathy and Graves' hyperthyroidism. Study-wide points: Blood was where most expanded thyroid clonotypes above 0.001 frequency also turned up. Discriminating ophthalmopathy from stable hyperthyroidism, a 13-signature model attained a sensitivity of 87.88% and a specificity of just under 84%.

Amplification of the TCR beta CDR3 regions used RNA transcripts (as template). After a first-round RT-PCR with HTBI primers, a second-round multiplex PCR was run. Each CDR3 protein is one row after TCRdb ran MiXCR on the multiplex PCR reads. Of nearly 400,000 distinct CDR3 sequences in the sample, around 16% are singletons; the top ten hold 1.6%. If patients had other autoimmune diseases, uncontrolled infections, pregnancy or lactation, they were excluded. PBMCs stemmed from 7.5 to 10 ml of fresh peripheral blood. This clonotype was observed a few times. Its antigen is currently unknown. A much larger clone is a single base away; this may be a read error. CDR1 and CDR2 from the germline V gene are MNHNS and SASEGT. This CDR3 is built from 15 residues.

The sample taken for sequencing was peripheral blood. The V and J genes are TRBV6-1 and TRBJ1-6; 7 nucleotides align to TRBD1. The sequence was collected from a woman younger than 30 with Graves' ophthalmopathy. DNA of the CDR3: TGTACCAGCAGCTCCCCGGGACAGAAAAATTCACCCCTCCACTTT. This codes for CTSSSPGQKNSPLHF.